This TCR beta chain was retrieved from a study of glioma-infiltrating T cells. General study results and limits: Only very few CDR3 sequences appeared in both tissue and blood.

Trimming took 5 bases from V and 3 from J; bases not matched to a gene: 7. Germline V gives CDR1 MNHNS, CDR2 SASEGT. The CDR3 loop spans 14 amino acids. This clonotype was detected ten times or more. Its specificity is unknown. TCR alpha and beta CDR3 regions were amplified from RNA using iRepertoire nested multiplex PCR. One-step reverse transcription and amplification started from approximately 100-400 ng of tissue mRNA or PBMC total RNA. One entry per CDR3 protein, called by TCRdb with MiXCR from the multiplex PCR reads. The sample has some 180,000 distinct CDR3 sequences, about 32% seen once. Sequenced input: glioma tissue, nonneoplastic brain tissue, or PBMCs (not recorded which). The clonotype comes from a human donor with low-grade glioma or glioblastoma, undergoing nonglioma brain surgery, or in good health (not recorded which). V gene TRBV6-1 combines with J gene TRBJ2-7; 7 bases line up with TRBD1. The CDR3 loop reads CASSLIDRVYEQYF. The CDR3 DNA reads as TGTGCCAGCAGTCTTATCGACAGGGTCTACGAGCAGTACTTC.